Each of the 16 T cell receptor beta chains below was sequenced from the same sample in a study of cytomegalovirus exposure and HLA in healthy donors. PCR employed 60 Vbeta and 13 Jbeta primers. Using immunoSEQ multiplex PCR, the repertoire was profiled, and TCRdb retains in-frame clones only, with some absent. The profile shows approximately 76,000 clones, 65% to 80% of them singletons. Sequencing was performed on PBMCs. Receptors were obtained from a man aged 30 to 39 in good health and CMV-seronegative.

The chain is built from TRBV6-5 and TRBJ2-5; no firm D call. Trimming stripped 10 bases from V and 9 bases from J, with 6 bases between. The CDR3 is made up of 8 amino acids. Germline lookup yields CDR1 MNHEY and CDR2 SVGAGI. CDR3 sequence reads: CATLPQYF. CDR3 bases: TGTGCCACCCTACCCCAGTACTTC.

This rearrangement joins TRBV11-2 to TRBJ2-5; 13 bases agree with TRBD2. The V gene's germline CDR1 is SGHAT and CDR2 FQNNGV. J was trimmed by 5 bases and V by 2 bases; bases with no gene match: 5. The CDR3 is 16 residues long. The DNA of the CDR3 is TGTGCCAGCAGCTTAAGGACTAGCGGGGGATTCGAGACCCAGTACTTC. It yields the protein CASSLRTSGGFETQYF.

This clone showed up just once. This chain links TRBV9 with TRBJ2-7, with D perhaps TRBD2 (7 bases). There are 14 residues in the CDR3. Germline V gives CDR1 SGDLS, CDR2 YYNGEE. V was cut by 3 bases and J by 6 bases, with 16 bases left in between. The CDR3 spells CASSEGGASTEQYF. The DNA for the CDR3 is TGTGCCAGCAGCGAGGGGGGGGCTTCGACCGAGCAGTACTTC. Full variable domain (remainder filled in from reference TRBV9 and TRBJ2-7): DSGVTQTPKHLITATGQRVTLRCSPRSGDLSVYWYQQSLDQGLQFLIQYYNGEERAKGNILERFSAQQFPDLHSELNLSSLELGDSALYFCASSEGGASTEQYFGPGTRLTVT.

The genes are TRBV28 and TRBJ2-1, with TRBD1 matching over 9 bases. This CDR3 region has 14 residues. Germline CDR1 reads MDHEN; CDR2 reads SYDVKM. V shed 6 bases, J shed 8 bases, and the junction held 8 bases outside the gene matches. CDR3: CASSGTGLSDEQFF. CDR3 in DNA: TGTGCCAGCAGCGGGACAGGGTTGTCTGATGAGCAGTTCTTC.

The chain has TRBV5-1 and TRBJ2-3; D might be TRBD1 (5 bases). CDR3 length: 14 residues. V shed 5 bases and J shed 4 bases, with 14 bases lying between them. The germline CDR1 and CDR2 sequences are SGHRS and YFSETQ. CDR3 amino acids: CASSLYRLADTQYF. CDR3 bases: TGCGCCAGCAGTCTTTACAGGCTGGCAGATACGCAGTATTTT.

For this clone: The junction shows a germline mismatch at one end, possibly a read error. The rearrangement links TRBV7-9 to TRBJ2-7; weak D call: TRBD2 (7 bases). This CDR3 has 16 amino acids. The germline CDR1 and CDR2 sequences are SEHNR and FQNEAQ (reference sequence). DNA for the CDR3: TGTTCCAGCAGCTTAGGGGGGGGACATCAGACCTACGAGCAGTACTTC. Its protein product is CSSSLGGGHQTYEQYF.

V and J are TRBV7-2 and TRBJ2-7; TRBD1 matches at 8 bases. The junction had 13 bases not matched to a gene; V was cut back by 5 bases and J by 4 bases. This CDR3 region has 16 residues. Looked up from germline, CDR1 is SGHTA and CDR2 is FQGNSA. CDR3 nucleotide sequence: TGTGCCAGCAGCCCTTCCTTGACAGGGGTTCAGTACGAGCAGTACTTC. It encodes CASSPSLTGVQYEQYF. Full variable domain (remainder filled in from reference TRBV7-2 and TRBJ2-7): GAGVSQSPSNKVTEKGKDVELRCDPISGHTALYWYRQSLGQGLEFLIYFQGNSAPDKSGLPSDRFSAERTGGSVSTLTIQRTQQEDSAVYLCASSPSLTGVQYEQYFGPGTRLTVT.

The V gene is TRBV19, the J gene TRBJ2-1; 9 nucleotides align to TRBD1. Looked up from germline, CDR1 is LNHDA and CDR2 is SQIVND (reference sequence). This CDR3 has 15 residues. V gave up 6 bases and J gave up 8 bases; unmatched junction bases: 11. CDR3 amino acids: CASRVGTGLFDEQFF. CDR3 nucleotides: TGTGCCAGTAGAGTTGGGACAGGGCTCTTTGATGAGCAGTTCTTC.

The chain joins TRBV5-1 to TRBJ2-3; 7 nucleotides agree with TRBD1. Trimming removed 3 bases from V and 2 bases from J; junction bases left unmatched: 3. The CDR3 is 14 amino acids. Germline assignment: CDR1 SGHRS and CDR2 YFSETQ. The CDR3 nucleotides read TGCGCCAGCAGCTCCGACAGGGCCACAGATACGCAGTATTTT. Translating gives CASSSDRATDTQYF.

The count of this clone is one. The chain carries TRBV11-2 and TRBJ2-1; D is perhaps TRBD2 (5 bases). V gave up 2 bases and J gave up 11 bases, with 16 bases separating them. The CDR3 runs to 14 residues. The V gene's germline CDR1 is SGHAT and CDR2 FQNNGV. For the CDR3, the DNA is TGTGCCAGCAGCTTACGGGCTTCGCGGGCCAAGCAGTTCTTC. It codes for CASSLRASRAKQFF.

The chain has TRBV10-2 and TRBJ2-7; 9 positions agree with TRBD1. V dropped 4 bases and J dropped 6; count of bases not matched to a gene: 4. Germline V gives CDR1 WSHSY, CDR2 SAAADI. The CDR3 consists of 13 residues. The CDR3 coding sequence is TGCGCCAGCAGTGCTTTACAGGGGGCCGAGCAGTACTTC. This translates into CASSALQGAEQYF.

The chain joins TRBV30 to TRBJ2-7; 7 bases align to TRBD2. The CDR3 is 14 residues long. J gave up 6 bases and V 0 bases, and 8 bases lay outside the gene matches. The V gene's germline CDR1 is GTSNPN and CDR2 SVGIG (reference sequence). CDR3 nucleotide sequence: TGTGCCTGGAGTGTACTTTGGACTAGAAGCGAGCAGTACTTC. Translation gives CAWSVLWTRSEQYF.

The chain is built from TRBV18 and TRBJ2-3; 8 nucleotides match TRBD1. The CDR3 has 15 amino acids. Trimming cost V 6 bases and J 3 bases; bases outside gene matches: 8. Germline V gene sequence: CDR1 KGHSH, CDR2 LQKENI. This CDR3 is CASSASGTGTDTQYF. The CDR3 DNA reads as TGTGCCAGCTCGGCGTCGGGGACAGGAACAGATACGCAGTATTTT.

This clone was seen more than once but under ten times. The chain uses TRBV7-9 and TRBJ2-7, with D perhaps TRBD2 (6 bases). The CDR3 consists of 13 residues. The V gene lost 5 bases and the J gene lost 6 bases, with 14 bases spanning the gap. Germline V gene sequence: CDR1 SEHNR, CDR2 FQNEAQ (reference sequence). The CDR3 is CASSGTAQGEQYF. CDR3 bases: TGTGCCAGCAGCGGGACTGCTCAGGGCGAGCAGTACTTC.

The rearrangement links TRBV10-3 to TRBJ2-7; no firm D call. The germline V and J ends were trimmed by 10 bases and 0 bases, with 13 bases remaining between them. CDR1 ENHRY and CDR2 SYGVKD come from the germline V gene. This CDR3 has 13 residues. CDR3 DNA: TGTGCCACCGCTACGACGGGCTCCTACGAGCAGTACTTC. This encodes CATATTGSYEQYF.

This chain links TRBV19 with TRBJ2-5; possible D gene TRBD1, 5 bases. Germline V CDR1 and CDR2: LNHDA, SQIVND (reference sequence). V was pared by 5 bases and J by 5 bases, with 12 bases between. The CDR3 contains 13 residues. The CDR3 reads CASSPHRGETQYF. In DNA, the CDR3 is TGTGCCAGTAGTCCTCATAGGGGCGAGACCCAGTACTTC.